Each of the 23 T cell receptor beta chains below was sequenced from the same sample in a study of blood T cell repertoires in COVID-19. TCRdb's copy holds only in-frame clones and misses some; the assay was immunoSEQ multiplex PCR. The sample comprises 80,000 to 95,000 clones, roughly 90% of which are singletons, and about 7% rests with the top ten. Specimen: peripheral blood. Receptors originate from a man between 65 and 85 years old with acute or convalescent COVID-19.

The chain carries TRBV24-1 and TRBJ2-1; D is ambiguous. This CDR3 is 17 amino acids long. Germline loops: CDR1 KGHDR, CDR2 SFDVKD. V was cut by 4 bases and J by 2 bases, with 17 bases left in between. The CDR3 DNA is TGTGCCACCAGTGAACCCTTTGACACTCCCCCCTACAATGAGCAGTTCTTC. Its translation: CATSEPFDTPPYNEQFF.

J is TRBJ2-3 and V is TRBV3-1 (or the pseudogene TRBV3-2); tentative D call: TRBD1 (6 bases). This CDR3 contains 16 residues. Germline V gene sequence: CDR1 LGHDT, CDR2 YNNKEL (reference sequence). V was pared by 5 bases and J by 7 bases, with 22 bases between. The CDR3 is CASSSRPGTSPNTQYF. The CDR3, as DNA: TGTGCCAGCAGCTCCCGACCCGGGACATCTCCAAATACGCAGTATTTT.

J is TRBJ2-1 and V is TRBV10-3; TRBD2 aligns across 11 bases. Per germline, CDR1 ENHRY and CDR2 SYGVKD. The CDR3 consists of 13 residues. V lost 6 bases to trimming and J lost 9 bases; unmatched junction nucleotides: 4. The CDR3 sequence: CAIRGLAATEQFF. In DNA form, the CDR3 reads TGTGCCATCAGGGGACTAGCGGCGACTGAGCAGTTCTTC.

The chain is built from TRBV29-1 and TRBJ1-1; tentatively, D is TRBD1 (5 bases). V was clipped by 8 bases and J by 0 bases, with 16 bases between them. This CDR3 spans 14 amino acids. Germline CDR1 and CDR2: SQVTM and ANQGSEA. In DNA form, the CDR3 reads TGCAGCTCGCATACAGGTCCCTTGAACACTGAAGCTTTCTTT. Translating gives CSSHTGPLNTEAFF.

The DNA of the CDR3 is TGTGCCAGCAGCCAAGATCTTCCTAGCGGGGGGCCAGGAAGTAATAGGGTGTCTTACGAGCAGTACTTC. It specifies CASSQDLPSGGPGSNRVSYEQYF. The chain has TRBV3-1 (or the pseudogene TRBV3-2) and TRBJ2-7, with TRBD2 identical over 11 bases. With 0 bases clipped from V and 4 bases from J, the junction kept 26 bases outside the gene matches. CDR1 is LGHDT and CDR2 is YNNKEL in the germline V gene (reference sequence). The CDR3 runs to 23 residues.

This clone was detected only a few times. The CDR3 loop reads CASSQDGAGNSPLHF. CDR3 nucleotides: TGTGCCAGCAGCCAAGATGGGGCAGGAAATTCACCCCTCCACTTT. The chain has TRBV14 and TRBJ1-6; possible D gene TRBD1, 5 bases. Trimming pared 0 bases from V and 7 bases from J, leaving 10 bases between. CDR1 is SGHDN, CDR2 FVKESK, per germline. The CDR3 spans 15 residues.

V gene TRBV2 combines with J gene TRBJ2-7; 7 bases fit TRBD2. V lost 2 bases to trimming and J lost 0 bases; unmatched junction nucleotides: 4. The CDR3 sequence is 15 residues long. In germline, CDR1 is SNHLY, CDR2 FYNNEI. The CDR3 region has the DNA TGTGCCAGCAGTGAAACTAGCGCCAGCTCCTACGAGCAGTACTTC. It encodes CASSETSASSYEQYF. Filled out from reference TRBV2 and TRBJ2-7, the complete variable domain reads EPEVTQTPSHQVTQMGQEVILRCVPISNHLYFYWYRQILGQKVEFLVSFYNNEISEKSEIFDDQFSVERPDGSNFTLKIRSTKLEDSAMYFCASSETSASSYEQYFGPGTRLTVT.

The V gene is TRBV6-4, the J gene TRBJ2-7; TRBD2 agrees at 8 bases. From germline, CDR1 is MRHNA and CDR2 SNTAGT. Unmatched junction bases numbered 9, after V lost 2 bases and J lost 0 bases. CDR3 size: 17 residues. The chain's CDR3 is CASSDGETSASSYEQYF. For the CDR3, the DNA is TGTGCCAGCAGTGACGGAGAGACTAGCGCGTCCTCCTACGAGCAGTACTTC.

The J gene is TRBJ2-7, the V gene TRBV3-1 (or the pseudogene TRBV3-2), with 13 bases aligning to TRBD2. The CDR3 spans 18 residues. Germline values: CDR1 LGHDT, CDR2 YNNKEL (reference sequence). J was trimmed by 3 bases and V by 5 bases; bases with no gene match: 13. CDR3 coding DNA: TGTGCCAGCAGCGGCTTGGGGAGGACTAGCGGGGGAGTCTACGAGCAGTACTTC. Translation gives CASSGLGRTSGGVYEQYF.

This clone was observed a few times. This sequence joins TRBV6-1 and TRBJ2-2, with 13 positions matching TRBD2. The CDR3 consists of 16 residues. CDR1 and CDR2 (germline): MNHNS, SASEGT. V was clipped by 4 bases and J by 2 bases; unmatched bases: 1. CDR3 amino acids: CASSGTSGSNTGELFF. CDR3 nucleotide sequence: TGTGCCAGCAGTGGGACTAGCGGGAGCAACACCGGGGAGCTGTTTTTT.

The chain uses TRBV19 and TRBJ2-1; tentatively, D is TRBD1 (6 bases). The CDR3 is 16 amino acids. Per germline, CDR1 LNHDA and CDR2 SQIVND (reference sequence). Trimming stripped 5 bases from V and 8 bases from J, with 22 bases between. The CDR3 sequence: CASSLSRGYRGDEQFF. For the CDR3, the DNA is TGTGCCAGTAGTCTCTCTAGGGGGTATAGGGGCGATGAGCAGTTCTTC. Full variable domain (outside the CDR3, taken from reference TRBV19 and TRBJ2-1): DGGITQSPKYLFRKEGQNVTLSCEQNLNHDAMYWYRQDPGQGLRLIYYSQIVNDFQKGDIAEGYSVSREKKESFPLTVTSAQKNPTAFYLCASSLSRGYRGDEQFFGPGTRLTVL.

V usage is TRBV27 and J usage is TRBJ2-1, with TRBD1 as a possible D gene (6 bases). V lost 6 bases and J lost 3, with 9 bases in between. The CDR3 spans 13 residues. CDR1 is MNHEY and CDR2 is SMNVEV in the germline V gene (reference sequence). The CDR3 region is CASRQGGYNEQFF. In DNA, the CDR3 is TGTGCCAGCAGACAGGGCGGCTACAATGAGCAGTTCTTC.

The chain recombines TRBV10-2 with TRBJ2-3; D is perhaps TRBD2 (6 bases). Germline lookup yields CDR1 WSHSY and CDR2 SAAADI. V was clipped by 6 bases and J by 4 bases, with 20 bases between them. The CDR3 loop spans 16 amino acids. In DNA, the CDR3 is TGCGCCAGCAGACCCCGGGGGACCCTCCTACCAGATACGCAGTATTTT. Translated, it gives CASRPRGTLLPDTQYF.

The chain combines TRBV5-6 with TRBJ1-1; D might be TRBD1 (6 bases). V was shortened by 4 bases and J by 0 bases, with 16 bases between the two germline ends. The CDR3 covers 16 residues. CDR1 is SGHDT, CDR2 YYEEEE, per germline. The CDR3 DNA is TGTGCCAGCAGCCAGGGGCACTTGGGGATGAACACTGAAGCTTTCTTT. As protein: CASSQGHLGMNTEAFF.

The chain couples TRBV7-2 to TRBJ1-2; D uncertain. The CDR3 is 13 amino acids. CDR1 is SGHTA and CDR2 is FQGNSA in the germline V gene. V lost 0 bases to trimming and J lost 10 bases, with 12 bases between them. The CDR3 DNA follows: TGTGCCAGCAGCTTAGCCGCGGGTAATGACTACACCTTC. It is translated as CASSLAAGNDYTF.

The chain combines TRBV6-1 with TRBJ1-5, with 7 bases matching TRBD1. The V gene end was trimmed by 6 bases and the J gene end by 0 bases; junction bases not matched to a gene: 2. Looked up from germline, CDR1 is MNHNS and CDR2 is SASEGT. The length of the CDR3 is 14 residues. CDR3 nucleotides: TGTGCCAGCAGACAGGGGTATAGCAATCAGCCCCAGCATTTT. It translates to CASRQGYSNQPQHF.

The chain has TRBV13 and TRBJ2-3, with 9 nucleotides matching TRBD2. V lost 5 bases, J lost 0 bases, and 12 bases stayed unmatched. Germline CDR1 PRHDT, CDR2 FYEKMQ (reference sequence). This CDR3 has 18 amino acids. CDR3 region: CASSPNLLAGYSTDTQYF. The CDR3 DNA follows: TGTGCCAGCAGCCCCAATTTACTAGCGGGCTATAGCACAGATACGCAGTATTTT. The full variable domain, with the rest looked up from reference TRBV13 and TRBJ2-3, is AAGVIQSPRHLIKEKRETATLKCYPIPRHDTVYWYQQGPGQDPQFLISFYEKMQSDKGSIPDRFSAQQFSDYHSELNMSSLELGDSALYFCASSPNLLAGYSTDTQYFGPGTRLTVL.

CDR3 in amino acids: CASSTGVAKNIQYF. The CDR3 coding sequence is TGTGCCAGCTCAACAGGGGTGGCCAAAAACATTCAGTACTTC. The chain links TRBV18 to TRBJ2-4; 7 nucleotides agree with TRBD1. CDR1 and CDR2 from the germline V gene are KGHSH and LQKENI. Unmatched junction bases numbered 2, after V lost 5 bases and J lost 1 base. This CDR3 comprises 14 residues.

The chain employs TRBV7-2 and TRBJ1-1; no clear D. Germline values: CDR1 SGHTA, CDR2 FQGNSA. V lost 1 base to trimming and J lost 5 bases, with 8 bases between them. The CDR3 has 13 residues. In DNA, the CDR3 is TGTGCCAGCAGCTTAGGGCCCAGGACTGAAGCTTTCTTT. It yields the protein CASSLGPRTEAFF.

The CDR3 reads CASTTTGFSEQYF. The CDR3 DNA is TGCGCCAGCACAACGACAGGGTTTAGCGAGCAGTACTTC. The V gene is TRBV5-1, the J gene TRBJ2-7; 7 bases match TRBD1. This CDR3 has 13 amino acids. With 6 bases clipped from V and 6 bases from J, the junction kept 9 bases outside the gene matches. Per the germline V gene, CDR1 is SGHRS and CDR2 is YFSETQ.

The chain has TRBV14 and TRBJ2-3; 10 nucleotides line up with TRBD2. This CDR3 is 16 amino acids long. The germline CDR1 and CDR2 sequences are SGHDN and FVKESK. V shed 1 base, J shed 3 bases, and the junction held 4 bases outside the gene matches. CDR3 loop: CASSQVPSGSTDTQYF. The CDR3 nucleotides read TGTGCCAGCAGCCAAGTTCCTAGCGGGAGTACAGATACGCAGTATTTT. The variable domain in full, with the rest retrieved from reference TRBV14 and TRBJ2-3, is EAGVTQFPSHSVIEKGQTVTLRCDPISGHDNLYWYRRVMGKEIKFLLHFVKESKQDESGMPNNRFLAERTGGTYSTLKVQPAELEDSGVYFCASSQVPSGSTDTQYFGPGTRLTVL.

The chain links TRBV5-1 to TRBJ2-2; D ambiguous. In germline, CDR1 is SGHRS, CDR2 YFSETQ. V lost 5 bases, J lost 3 bases, and 11 bases lay in between. CDR3 length: 14 residues. CDR3 sequence reads: CASRPSTYTGELFF. The CDR3 DNA sequence: TGCGCCAGCAGGCCGTCGACTTACACCGGGGAGCTGTTTTTT. The variable domain in full, with the rest retrieved from reference TRBV5-1 and TRBJ2-2, is KAGVTQTPRYLIKTRGQQVTLSCSPISGHRSVSWYQQTPGQGLQFLFEYFSETQRNKGNFPGRFSGRQFSNSRSEMNVSTLELGDSALYLCASRPSTYTGELFFGEGSRLTVL.

The chain links TRBV27 to TRBJ1-6, with D possibly matching TRBD1 (5 bases). Between the trimmed V and J ends, which lost 6 bases and 10 bases, there was a span of 13 bases. Germline values: CDR1 MNHEY, CDR2 SMNVEV (reference sequence). The CDR3 is 13 residues long. CDR3 nucleotides: TGTGCCAGCAGCCTAGGGGCACGGTCACCCCTCCACTTT. It translates to CASSLGARSPLHF.